This T cell receptor beta chain stems from a study of PD-1 blockade in mismatch repair-deficient tumors. Germline-derived CDR1 and CDR2 are SNHLY and FYNNEI. The CDR3 is 14 amino acids. Trimming stripped 3 bases from V and 4 bases from J, with 11 bases between. Every patient had mismatch repair deficiency by PCR or immunohistochemistry. A few pembrolizumab responders had their TCRs sequenced. Profiling relied on immunoSEQ multiplex PCR, and the TCRdb table lists in-frame clones only, not all of them. The sample yields around 100,000 clones, about 80% seen once. The sequence was obtained from an adult with mismatch repair-deficient cancer. This rearrangement joins TRBV2 to TRBJ2-3; D unclear. The specimen comprised peripheral blood, sampled about 13 months after starting pembrolizumab. This CDR3 is CASSDGRSPDTQYF. The DNA of the CDR3 is TGTGCCAGCAGTGACGGGCGATCCCCAGATACGCAGTATTTT.